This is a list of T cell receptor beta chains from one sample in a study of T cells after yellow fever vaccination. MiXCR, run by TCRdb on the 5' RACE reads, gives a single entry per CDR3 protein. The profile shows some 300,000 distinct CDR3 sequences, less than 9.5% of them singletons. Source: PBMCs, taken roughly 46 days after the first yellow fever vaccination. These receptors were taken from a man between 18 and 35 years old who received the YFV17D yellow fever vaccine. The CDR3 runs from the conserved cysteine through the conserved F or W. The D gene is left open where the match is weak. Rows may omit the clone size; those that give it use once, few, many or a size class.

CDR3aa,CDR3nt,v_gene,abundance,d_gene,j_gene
CASSLGTSDIQYF,TGTGCCAGCAGCTTAGGGACTAGCGACATTCAGTACTTC,TRBV5-4,NA,TRBD2,TRBJ2-4
CAGLESGFTDTQYF,TGTGCCGGCCTCGAGAGTGGGTTCACAGATACGCAGTATTTT,TRBV7-9,few,NA,TRBJ2-3
CASSEGDSNQPQHF,TGTGCCAGCAGCGAAGGGGATAGCAATCAGCCCCAGCATTTT,TRBV9,many,NA,TRBJ1-5
CASSSLFTQYF,TGTGCCAGCAGTTCCCTCTTCACGCAGTATTTT,TRBV27,many,NA,TRBJ2-3
CSAKVSGLMIRFDEQFF,TGCAGTGCTAAAGTCTCAGGTCTCATGATCCGCTTCGATGAGCAGTTCTTC,TRBV20-1,NA,NA,TRBJ2-1
CASSLALEHNNEQFF,TGTGCCAGCAGCTTAGCGCTCGAACACAACAATGAGCAGTTCTTC,TRBV7-2,NA,NA,TRBJ2-1
CAIRAQPGGETQYF,TGTGCCATCAGAGCCCAGCCCGGAGGAGAGACCCAGTACTTC,TRBV10-3,few,NA,TRBJ2-5
CASSLGEWLPRTDTQYF,TGCGCCAGCAGCTTGGGTGAATGGCTACCCCGCACAGATACGCAGTATTTT,TRBV5-1,NA,NA,TRBJ2-3
CSAPRGRETTDTQYF,TGTTCCGCCCCCCGCGGCAGGGAGACCACAGATACGCAGTATTTT,TRBV7-9,NA,NA,TRBJ2-3
CSARENIQYF,TGCAGTGCTAGAGAAAACATTCAGTACTTC,TRBV20-1,few,NA,TRBJ2-4
CASSLQLDGNSPLHF,TGTGCCAGCAGCCTACAGTTGGACGGGAATTCACCCCTCCACTTT,TRBV9,few,NA,TRBJ1-6
CAGINRANEQYF,TGTGCCGGGATTAACAGGGCAAACGAGCAGTACTTC,TRBV30,NA,NA,TRBJ2-7
CASSYVIQPQHF,TGTGCCAGCAGTTACGTGATTCAGCCCCAGCATTTT,TRBV6-6,few,NA,TRBJ1-5
CASSKTKAGGETQYF,TGTGCCAGCAGCAAAACTAAGGCGGGTGGAGAGACCCAGTACTTC,TRBV21-1,once,NA,TRBJ2-5
CASSLSHGSSYNEQFF,TGTGCCAGCAGCTTATCCCACGGGAGCTCCTACAATGAGCAGTTCTTC,TRBV5-8,NA,NA,TRBJ2-1
CSARPQTTNEKLFF,TGCAGTGCTAGGCCTCAAACAACTAATGAAAAACTGTTTTTT,TRBV20-1,NA,NA,TRBJ1-4
CASSRRGTGKGNEQFF,TGTGCCAGCAGTCGGAGGGGGACAGGGAAAGGCAATGAGCAGTTCTTC,TRBV12-3/TRBV12-4,few,TRBD1,TRBJ2-1
CASSIGQGFYGYTF,TGTGCCAGCAGTATTGGACAGGGGTTCTATGGCTACACCTTC,TRBV6-1,few,TRBD1,TRBJ1-2
CASSVRGAQPQHF,TGTGCCAGCAGTGTCAGGGGAGCTCAGCCCCAGCATTTT,TRBV2,NA,NA,TRBJ1-5
CASSLRGGHGEQYF,TGTGCCAGCAGCTTGAGGGGGGGGCATGGCGAGCAGTACTTC,TRBV5-4,NA,NA,TRBJ2-7
CASSLARGDPEAFF,TGTGCCAGCAGCTTAGCGCGAGGAGACCCTGAAGCTTTCTTT,TRBV7-8,NA,NA,TRBJ1-1
CASREGGTAVSEQYF,TGTGCCAGCAGGGAAGGAGGGACCGCTGTATCCGAGCAGTACTTC,TRBV25-1,NA,NA,TRBJ2-7
CASIPATSGANVLTF,TGTGCCAGCATCCCAGCGACCTCTGGGGCCAACGTCCTGACTTTC,TRBV28,NA,NA,TRBJ2-6
CSVERSNTEAFF,TGCAGCGTTGAACGGTCGAACACTGAAGCTTTCTTT,TRBV29-1,few,NA,TRBJ1-1
CASSPRTVGGTQYF,TGCGCCAGCAGCCCGAGGACCGTGGGAGGGACCCAGTACTTC,TRBV5-1,few,NA,TRBJ2-5
CASSPQPGGRIGQFF,TGTGCCAGCAGCCCACAACCAGGGGGGCGTATAGGGCAGTTCTTC,TRBV14,few,NA,TRBJ2-1
CASSSSPQGDTGELFF,TGTGCCAGCAGCTCCTCCCCCCAGGGGGACACCGGGGAGCTGTTTTTT,TRBV9,NA,TRBD1,TRBJ2-2
CASSPQTITPGVNTEAFF,TGCGCCAGCAGCCCCCAGACAATCACCCCCGGAGTGAACACTGAAGCTTTCTTT,TRBV4-3,NA,NA,TRBJ1-1
CASSLNTGGRVAFF,TGTGCCAGCAGTTTAAACACAGGGGGCAGGGTAGCTTTCTTT,TRBV27,many,TRBD1,TRBJ1-1
CCARSHDRGAIGELFF,TGCTGTGCTCGCTCGCACGACCGGGGGGCAATCGGGGAGCTGTTTTTT,TRBV20-1,few,NA,TRBJ2-2
CASSSTPGPQETQYF,TGTGCCAGCAGTTCAACTCCGGGGCCCCAAGAGACCCAGTACTTC,TRBV28,few,NA,TRBJ2-5
CSASTAGGNQPQHF,TGCAGTGCTAGTACTGCAGGGGGGAATCAGCCCCAGCATTTT,TRBV20-1,few,TRBD1,TRBJ1-5
CASSQASGGAGELFF,TGCGCCAGCAGCCAAGCTAGCGGGGGGGCCGGGGAGCTGTTTTTT,TRBV4-3,many,TRBD2,TRBJ2-2
CASSLRRGLGEQFF,TGCGCCAGCAGCTTGAGAAGAGGGTTGGGTGAGCAGTTCTTC,TRBV5-1,many,NA,TRBJ2-1
CATSRASGGAWETQYF,TGTGCCACCAGCAGAGCTAGCGGGGGGGCATGGGAGACCCAGTACTTC,TRBV15,NA,TRBD2,TRBJ2-5
CASSYGGTANTEAFF,TGTGCCAGCAGTTACGGAGGGACAGCGAACACTGAAGCTTTCTTT,TRBV6-5,few,TRBD1,TRBJ1-1
CASSLRRDPTGELFF,TGTGCCAGCAGCTTGCGGAGGGACCCCACCGGGGAGCTGTTTTTT,TRBV5-5,few,NA,TRBJ2-2
CASSHSGTGSGKLFF,TGCGCCAGCAGCCATTCCGGGACAGGGTCCGGAAAACTGTTTTTT,TRBV4-1,few,TRBD1,TRBJ1-4
CASRYTGTVNTGELFF,TGTGCCAGCAGGTATACAGGGACAGTGAACACCGGGGAGCTGTTTTTT,TRBV5-5,NA,TRBD1,TRBJ2-2
CSARRDFNEQFF,TGCAGTGCTAGACGGGATTTCAATGAGCAGTTCTTC,TRBV20-1,few,NA,TRBJ2-1
CAWRRTGPDTQYF,TGTGCCTGGAGGAGGACAGGGCCAGATACGCAGTATTTT,TRBV30,few,TRBD1,TRBJ2-3
CASSWLVAGISEQFF,TGTGCCAGTAGTTGGTTGGTCGCAGGGATCAGTGAGCAGTTCTTC,TRBV19,few,NA,TRBJ2-1
CASSLGQSREKLFF,TGTGCCAGCAGCTTAGGGCAGTCTCGTGAAAAACTGTTTTTT,TRBV11-2,few,NA,TRBJ1-4
CASSPRSNTEAFF,TGTGCCAGCAGTCCGCGATCGAACACTGAAGCTTTCTTT,TRBV6-5,NA,NA,TRBJ1-1
CASSRYSNEQFF,TGTGCCAGCAGCCGATACAGTAATGAGCAGTTCTTC,TRBV7-2,NA,NA,TRBJ2-1
CASSKFWAKLQETQYF,TGTGCCAGCAGCAAATTCTGGGCGAAACTCCAAGAGACCCAGTACTTC,TRBV21-1,NA,NA,TRBJ2-5
CASSSGFSYEQYF,TGTGCCAGCAGCTCCGGCTTTTCCTACGAGCAGTACTTC,TRBV7-2,NA,NA,TRBJ2-7
CASSLLLLYNTGELFF,TGCGCCAGCAGCCTCCTCCTCCTTTATAACACCGGGGAGCTGTTTTTT,TRBV4-1,NA,NA,TRBJ2-2
CASSQTGSLQETQYF,TGCGCCAGCAGCCAAACCGGCAGTCTACAAGAGACCCAGTACTTC,TRBV4-3,few,NA,TRBJ2-5